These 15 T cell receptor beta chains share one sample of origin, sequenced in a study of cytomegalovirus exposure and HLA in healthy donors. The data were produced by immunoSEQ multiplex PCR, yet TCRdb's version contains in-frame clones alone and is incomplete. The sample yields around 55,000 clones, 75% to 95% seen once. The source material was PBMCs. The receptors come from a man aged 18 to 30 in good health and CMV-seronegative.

The CDR3 DNA is TGCGCCAGCAGCTGGGGAGCGGCAGGGGGCAGTTACGAGCAGTACTTC. It translates to CASSWGAAGGSYEQYF. The chain combines TRBV5-1 with TRBJ2-7; the match to TRBD1 covers 8 bases. Germline V gives CDR1 SGHRS, CDR2 YFSETQ. V was pared by 3 bases and J by 4 bases, with 12 bases of the junction left unmatched. The CDR3 runs 16 residues.

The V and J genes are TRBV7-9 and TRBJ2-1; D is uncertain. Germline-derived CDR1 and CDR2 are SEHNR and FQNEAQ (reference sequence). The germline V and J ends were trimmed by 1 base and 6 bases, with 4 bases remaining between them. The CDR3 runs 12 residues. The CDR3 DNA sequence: TGTGCCAGCAGCTTAGTATCCAATGAGCAGTTCTTC. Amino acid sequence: CASSLVSNEQFF. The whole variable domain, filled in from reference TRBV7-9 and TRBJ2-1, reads DTGVSQNPRHKITKRGQNVTFRCDPISEHNRLYWYRQTLGQGPEFLTYFQNEAQLEKSRLLSDRFSAERPKGSFSTLEIQRTEQGDSAMYLCASSLVSNEQFFGPGTRLTVL.

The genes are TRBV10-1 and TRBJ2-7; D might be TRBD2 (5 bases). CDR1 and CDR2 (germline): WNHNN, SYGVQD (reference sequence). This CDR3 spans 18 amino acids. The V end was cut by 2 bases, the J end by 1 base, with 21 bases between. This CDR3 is CASSEPYGGSRASYEQYF. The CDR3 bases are TGCGCCAGCAGTGAGCCCTATGGAGGCTCTAGGGCTTCCTACGAGCAGTACTTC.

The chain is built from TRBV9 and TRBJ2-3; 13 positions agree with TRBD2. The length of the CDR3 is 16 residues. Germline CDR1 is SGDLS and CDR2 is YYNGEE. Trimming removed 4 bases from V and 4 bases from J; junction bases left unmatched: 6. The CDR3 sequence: CASSPRTSGRADTQYF. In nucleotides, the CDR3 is TGTGCCAGCAGCCCCCGGACTAGCGGGAGAGCAGATACGCAGTATTTT.

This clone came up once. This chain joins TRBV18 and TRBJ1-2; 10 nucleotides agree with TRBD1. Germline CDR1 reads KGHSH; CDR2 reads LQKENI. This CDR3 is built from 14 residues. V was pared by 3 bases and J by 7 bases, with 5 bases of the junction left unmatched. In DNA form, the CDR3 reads TGTGCCAGCTCACCCTTGGACAGGGGGGCTGGCTACACCTTC. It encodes CASSPLDRGAGYTF.

CDR3 residues: CASSLLRDRAYEQYF. The CDR3 nucleotides read TGTGCCAGCAGCTTACTGCGGGACAGGGCCTACGAGCAGTACTTC. The chain uses TRBV7-9 and TRBJ2-7, with 9 bases lining up with TRBD1. The CDR3 covers 15 residues. Germline V CDR1 and CDR2: SEHNR, FQNEAQ (reference sequence). The V segment lost 2 bases and the J segment 2 bases; nucleotides outside the gene matches: 4.

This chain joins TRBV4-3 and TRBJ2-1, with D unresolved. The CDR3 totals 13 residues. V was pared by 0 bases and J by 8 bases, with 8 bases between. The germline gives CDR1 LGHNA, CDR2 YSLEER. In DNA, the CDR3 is TGCGCCAGCAGCCAAGACCCAGTCGATGAGCAGTTCTTC. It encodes CASSQDPVDEQFF.

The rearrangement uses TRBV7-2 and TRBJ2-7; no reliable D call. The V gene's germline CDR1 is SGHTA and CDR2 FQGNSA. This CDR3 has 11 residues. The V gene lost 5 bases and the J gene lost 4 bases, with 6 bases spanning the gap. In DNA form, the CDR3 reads TGTGCCAGCAGCCACTCTTACGAGCAGTACTTC. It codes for CASSHSYEQYF.

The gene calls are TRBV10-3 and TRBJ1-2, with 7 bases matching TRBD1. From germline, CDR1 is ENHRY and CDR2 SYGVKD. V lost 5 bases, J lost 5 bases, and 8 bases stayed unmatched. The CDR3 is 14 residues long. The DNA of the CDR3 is TGTGCCATCAGTAAAGACAGGGTTGGATATGGCTACACCTTC. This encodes CAISKDRVGYGYTF.

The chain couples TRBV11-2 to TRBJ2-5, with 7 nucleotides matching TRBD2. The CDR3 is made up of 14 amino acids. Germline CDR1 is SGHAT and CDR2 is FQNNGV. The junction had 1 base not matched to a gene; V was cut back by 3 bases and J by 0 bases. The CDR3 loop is CASSFSGYQETQYF. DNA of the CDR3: TGTGCCAGCAGCTTTAGCGGGTACCAAGAGACCCAGTACTTC.

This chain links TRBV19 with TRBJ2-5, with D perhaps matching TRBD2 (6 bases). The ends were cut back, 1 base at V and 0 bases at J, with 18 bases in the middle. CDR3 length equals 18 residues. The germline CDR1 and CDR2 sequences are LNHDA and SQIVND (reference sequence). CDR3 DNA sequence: TGTGCCAGTAGTATAGGGGCCCTAGCGCTCGGCTACCAAGAGACCCAGTACTTC. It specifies CASSIGALALGYQETQYF.

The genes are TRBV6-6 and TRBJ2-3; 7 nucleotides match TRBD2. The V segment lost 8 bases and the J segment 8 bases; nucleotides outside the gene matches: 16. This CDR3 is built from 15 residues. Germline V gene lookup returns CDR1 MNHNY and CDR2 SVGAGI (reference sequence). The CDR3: CASSLGEGGMGTQYF. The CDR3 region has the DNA TGTGCCAGCTCCCTGGGGGAGGGTGGGATGGGTACGCAGTATTTT.

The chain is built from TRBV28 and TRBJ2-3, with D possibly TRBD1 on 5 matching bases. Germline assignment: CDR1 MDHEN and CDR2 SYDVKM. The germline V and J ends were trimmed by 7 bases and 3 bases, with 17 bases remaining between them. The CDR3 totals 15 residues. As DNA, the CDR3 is TGTGCCAGCACTAACCCTAGGGGTGTGACAGATACGCAGTATTTT. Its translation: CASTNPRGVTDTQYF.

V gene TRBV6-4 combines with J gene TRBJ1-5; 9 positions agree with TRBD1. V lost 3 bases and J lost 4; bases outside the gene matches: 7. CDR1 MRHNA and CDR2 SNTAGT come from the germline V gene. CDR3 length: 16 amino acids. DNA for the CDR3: TGTGCCAGCAGTGAAGGCGGGACAGGGCCGAATCAGCCCCAGCATTTT. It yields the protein CASSEGGTGPNQPQHF.

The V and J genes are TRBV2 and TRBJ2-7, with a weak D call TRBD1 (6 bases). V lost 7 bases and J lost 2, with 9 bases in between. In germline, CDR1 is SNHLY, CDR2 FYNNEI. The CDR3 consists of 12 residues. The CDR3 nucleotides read TGTGCCAGCATAGGGGGTCCCTACGAGCAGTACTTC. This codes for CASIGGPYEQYF.